A single sample is the source of the 8 T cell receptor beta chains below, sequenced in a study of CD8+CD57+ T cells in acquired aplastic anemia. Genomic DNA served as template for TCR beta VDJ and CDR3 profiling. Via MiXCR, TCRdb re-called the reads, giving one row per CDR3 protein. The repertoire includes some 120,000 distinct CDR3 sequences, around 46% of them detected once, and about 2.5% sits in the top ten. The material sequenced was sorted CD4+, CD8+, or CD8+CD57+ T cells (not recorded which) from PBMCs. The source is a human donor in good health, serving as a control.

The CDR3 region has the DNA TGTGCCATCGTCGGGGACTTGAACACCGGGGAGCTGTTTTTT. Residues: CAIVGDLNTGELFF. The gene calls are TRBV10-3 and TRBJ2-2; D is possibly TRBD2 (6 bases). Trimming removed 8 bases from V and 1 base from J, with 11 bases in between. CDR3 length: 14 amino acids. The germline V gene has CDR1 ENHRY and CDR2 SYGVKD.

The table lists this clonotype with many counts. The V and J genes are TRBV7-2 and TRBJ1-5, with 7 bases fitting TRBD1. With 3 bases clipped from V and 6 bases from J, the junction kept 2 bases outside the gene matches. Germline CDR1 reads SGHTA; CDR2 reads FQGNSA. This CDR3 is built from 13 residues. CDR3 bases: TGTGCCAGCAGCTTCGACAGGGCTCAGCCCCAGCATTTT. It encodes CASSFDRAQPQHF.

This clonotype was seen repeatedly, ten times or more. Here the CDR3 reads CASNRLTGESGELFF. CDR3 DNA: TGTGCCAGCAACAGATTAACAGGGGAATCCGGGGAGCTGTTTTTT. This chain links TRBV2 with TRBJ2-2; 7 nucleotides line up with TRBD1. CDR3 size: 15 residues. Germline loops: CDR1 SNHLY, CDR2 FYNNEI. V gave up 7 bases and J gave up 6 bases; unmatched junction bases: 11. Variable domain in full (rest from reference TRBV2 and TRBJ2-2): EPEVTQTPSHQVTQMGQEVILRCVPISNHLYFYWYRQILGQKVEFLVSFYNNEISEKSEIFDDQFSVERPDGSNFTLKIRSTKLEDSAMYFCASNRLTGESGELFFGEGSRLTVL.

This clonotype was observed many times. This chain joins TRBV19 and TRBJ2-1; D remains unclear. CDR1 LNHDA and CDR2 SQIVND come from the germline V gene (reference sequence). The CDR3 extends over 10 amino acids. Deletions cut 5 bases from V and 6 bases from J, with 2 bases between. The DNA for the CDR3 is TGTGCCAGTAGTCCCAATGAGCAGTTCTTC. This translates into CASSPNEQFF.

J is TRBJ2-3 and V is TRBV10-2; D unresolved. There are 11 residues in the CDR3. Germline V CDR1 and CDR2: WSHSY, SAAADI. Deletions cut 7 bases from V and 7 bases from J, with 9 bases between. This CDR3 reads CASKTSYTQYF. CDR3 nucleotide sequence: TGCGCCAGCAAGACCAGTTATACGCAGTATTTT.

The chain carries TRBV9 and TRBJ2-1, with 7 bases that match TRBD2. CDR1 and CDR2 (germline): SGDLS, YYNGEE. The J segment lost 2 bases and the V segment lost 0 bases, leaving 2 bases of the junction unmatched. The CDR3 contains 15 residues. This chain's CDR3 is CASSVASGPYNEQFF. In DNA form, the CDR3 reads TGTGCCAGCAGCGTAGCTAGCGGCCCCTACAATGAGCAGTTCTTC.

This clonotype came up a few times. This chain connects TRBV20-1 to TRBJ2-1; 13 positions agree with TRBD2. Per germline, CDR1 DFQATT and CDR2 SNEGSKA (reference sequence). This CDR3 region has 14 residues. The junction had 5 bases not matched to a gene; V was cut back by 3 bases and J by 9 bases. This CDR3 reads CSASVTSGRTEQFF. CDR3 nucleotide sequence: TGCAGTGCTAGTGTGACTAGCGGGAGGACTGAGCAGTTCTTC.

The rearrangement uses TRBV18 and TRBJ1-5; D may be TRBD1 (5 bases). CDR1 KGHSH and CDR2 LQKENI come from the germline V gene. V was pared by 4 bases and J by 0 bases, with 10 bases between. The CDR3 extends over 15 amino acids. CDR3 loop: CASSRGVLSNQPQHF. CDR3 bases: TGTGCCAGCTCACGGGGCGTCCTTAGCAATCAGCCCCAGCATTTT.